Following are 2 T cell receptor beta chains from one sample sequenced in a study of follicular helper T cells after annual influenza vaccination. Here immunoSEQ multiplex PCR was the method, and the copy in TCRdb shows in-frame clones only, minus some. This sample carries about 10,000 clones, approximately 87% of them seen once, and the ten largest clones take roughly 0.4%. Documented time point: 2015-2016 season, 7 days after influenza vaccination. The specimen was CXCR5- memory CD4+ T cells sorted from blood, collected 7 days after influenza vaccination. These receptors were taken from an adult who received the influenza vaccine.

The V and J genes are TRBV19 and TRBJ1-1; D remains ambiguous. V lost 4 bases, J lost 3 bases, and 12 bases lay in between. From germline, CDR1 is LNHDA and CDR2 SQIVND (reference sequence). The CDR3 loop spans 14 amino acids. The CDR3 bases are TGTGCCAGTAGTACCCAGAGTTACCACACTGAAGCTTTCTTT. Translating gives CASSTQSYHTEAFF.

The genes are TRBV18 and TRBJ2-3, with D hard to call. Trimming removed 3 bases at V and 2 bases at J, with 3 bases between. CDR1 and CDR2 (germline): KGHSH, LQKENI. The CDR3 is 12 residues long. CDR3 bases: TGTGCCAGCTCACCTTACACAGATACGCAGTATTTT. Its protein is CASSPYTDTQYF.